The sequence of this TCR beta chain was determined in a study of blood T cell repertoires in COVID-19. The overall study: COVID-19 samples from acute and convalescent phases originated in the United States, Italy and Spain. The analysed material was cDNA or gDNA that came from T cells, B-cell-depleted T cells, or PBMCs.

Per the original data handling: Quantification of nucleated cells was approximated via reference gene primer amplification. The repertoire was sequenced with immunoSEQ multiplex PCR; TCRdb's copy has only in-frame clones and lacks some. Clone size and the V and J calls come from that table; the DNA yielded D and trimming. The sample carries more than 80,000 clones, 90% recorded once. V shed 2 bases and J 4 bases; nucleotides not matched to a gene: 3. CDR1 is SEHNR, CDR2 FQNEAQ, per germline (reference sequence). The CDR3 length is 15 residues. The source is a human donor with active COVID-19. The donor label of this sample is uncertain. The material sequenced was peripheral blood. The chain has TRBV7-9 and TRBJ1-5; 9 nucleotides line up with TRBD1. The CDR3 loop reads CASSLFGTGNQPQHF. CDR3 bases: TGTGCCAGCAGCTTATTCGGGACAGGGAATCAGCCCCAGCATTTT. The full variable domain, rest sourced from reference TRBV7-9 and TRBJ1-5, is DTGVSQNPRHKITKRGQNVTFRCDPISEHNRLYWYRQTLGQGPEFLTYFQNEAQLEKSRLLSDRFSAERPKGSFSTLEIQRTEQGDSAMYLCASSLFGTGNQPQHFGDGTRLSIL.